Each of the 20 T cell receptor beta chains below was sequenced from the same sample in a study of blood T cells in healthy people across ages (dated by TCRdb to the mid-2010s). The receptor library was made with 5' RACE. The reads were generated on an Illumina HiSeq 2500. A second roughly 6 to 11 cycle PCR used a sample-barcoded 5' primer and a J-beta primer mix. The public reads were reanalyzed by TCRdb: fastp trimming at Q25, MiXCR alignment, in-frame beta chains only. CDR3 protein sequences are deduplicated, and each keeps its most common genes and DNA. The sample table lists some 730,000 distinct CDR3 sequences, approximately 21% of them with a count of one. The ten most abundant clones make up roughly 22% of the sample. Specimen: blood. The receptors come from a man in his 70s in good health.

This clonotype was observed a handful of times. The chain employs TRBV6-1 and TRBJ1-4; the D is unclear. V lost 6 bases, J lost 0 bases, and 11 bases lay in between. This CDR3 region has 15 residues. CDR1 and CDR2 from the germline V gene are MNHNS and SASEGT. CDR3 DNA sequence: TGTGCCAGCAGATCTAACAGTGCAACTAATGAAAAACTGTTTTTT. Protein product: CASRSNSATNEKLFF.

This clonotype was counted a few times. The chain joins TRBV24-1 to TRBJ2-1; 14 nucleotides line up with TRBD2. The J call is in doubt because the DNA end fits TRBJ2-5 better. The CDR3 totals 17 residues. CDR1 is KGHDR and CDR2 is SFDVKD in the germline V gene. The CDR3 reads CATSDSRLAGGQETQYF. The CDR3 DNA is TGTGCCACCAGTGACTCCCGACTAGCGGGAGGGCAAGAGACCCAGTACTTC.

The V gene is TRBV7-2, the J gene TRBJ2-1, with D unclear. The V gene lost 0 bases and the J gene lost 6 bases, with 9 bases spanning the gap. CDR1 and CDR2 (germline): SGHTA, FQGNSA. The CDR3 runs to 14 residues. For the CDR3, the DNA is TGTGCCAGCAGCTTAGCACGAACGGGCAATGAGCAGTTCTTC. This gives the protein CASSLARTGNEQFF.

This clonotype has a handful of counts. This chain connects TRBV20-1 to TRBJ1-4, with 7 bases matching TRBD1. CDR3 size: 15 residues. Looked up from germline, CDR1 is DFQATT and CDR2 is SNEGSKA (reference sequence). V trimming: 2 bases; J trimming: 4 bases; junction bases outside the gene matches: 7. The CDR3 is CSARSQGVRNEKLFF. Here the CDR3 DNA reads TGCAGTGCTAGATCTCAGGGGGTCCGTAATGAAAAACTGTTTTTT.

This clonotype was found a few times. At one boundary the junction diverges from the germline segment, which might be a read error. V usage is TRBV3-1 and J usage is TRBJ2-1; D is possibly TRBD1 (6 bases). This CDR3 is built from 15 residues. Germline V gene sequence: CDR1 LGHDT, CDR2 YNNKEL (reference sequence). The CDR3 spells CASSPRGITYNEQFF. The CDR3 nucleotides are TGTGCCAGCAGCCCTAGGGGGATAACCTACAACGAGCAGTTCTTC.

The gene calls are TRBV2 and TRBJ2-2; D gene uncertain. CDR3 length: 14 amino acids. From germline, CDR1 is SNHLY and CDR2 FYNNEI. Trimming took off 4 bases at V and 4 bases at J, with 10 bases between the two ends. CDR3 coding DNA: TGTGCCAGCAGTGTAAACAGACTCACCGGGGAGCTGTTTTTT. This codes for CASSVNRLTGELFF.

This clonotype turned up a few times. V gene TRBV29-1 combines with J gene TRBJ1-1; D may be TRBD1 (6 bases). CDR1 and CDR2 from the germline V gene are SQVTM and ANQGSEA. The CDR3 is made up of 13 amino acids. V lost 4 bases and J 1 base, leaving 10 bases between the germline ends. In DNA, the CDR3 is TGCAGCGTTGCCGGACAGCCGAACACTGAAGCTTTCTTT. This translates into CSVAGQPNTEAFF.

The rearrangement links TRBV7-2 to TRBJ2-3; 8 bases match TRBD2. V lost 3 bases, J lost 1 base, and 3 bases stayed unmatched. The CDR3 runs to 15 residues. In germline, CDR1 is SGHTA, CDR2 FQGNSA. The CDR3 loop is CASSFSGIGTDTQYF. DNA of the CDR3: TGTGCCAGCAGCTTTAGCGGGATTGGCACAGATACGCAGTATTTT.

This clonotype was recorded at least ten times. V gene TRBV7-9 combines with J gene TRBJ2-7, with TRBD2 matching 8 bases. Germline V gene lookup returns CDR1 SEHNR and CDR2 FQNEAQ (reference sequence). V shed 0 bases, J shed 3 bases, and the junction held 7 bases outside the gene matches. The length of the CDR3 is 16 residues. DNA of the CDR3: TGTGCCAGCAGCTTAGCGCGATCAGCGGGAGACTACGAGCAGTACTTC. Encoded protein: CASSLARSAGDYEQYF.

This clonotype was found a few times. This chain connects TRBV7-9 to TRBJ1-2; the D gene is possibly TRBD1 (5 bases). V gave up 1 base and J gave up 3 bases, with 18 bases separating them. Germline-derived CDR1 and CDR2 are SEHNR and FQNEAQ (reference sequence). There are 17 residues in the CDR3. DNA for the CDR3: TGTGCCAGCAGCTTAGGTTCAGAGGGCCTGGGGGACTATGGCTACACCTTC. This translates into CASSLGSEGLGDYGYTF.

CDR3 coding DNA: TGTGCCAGCAGCTTAGGATGGTTGAGCAATCAGCCCCAGCATTTT. The encoded protein is CASSLGWLSNQPQHF. The chain recombines TRBV7-2 with TRBJ1-5; D is ambiguous. The germline V gene has CDR1 SGHTA and CDR2 FQGNSA. Trimming took off 1 base at V and 1 base at J, with 8 bases between the two ends. The CDR3 is 15 residues long.

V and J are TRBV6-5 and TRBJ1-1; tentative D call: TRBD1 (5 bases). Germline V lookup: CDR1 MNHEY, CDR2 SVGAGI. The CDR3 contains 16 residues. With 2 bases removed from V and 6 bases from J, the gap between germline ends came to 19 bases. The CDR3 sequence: CASSYEGASRTSEAFF. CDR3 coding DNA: TGTGCCAGCAGTTACGAAGGGGCGTCCCGTACCTCTGAAGCTTTCTTT.

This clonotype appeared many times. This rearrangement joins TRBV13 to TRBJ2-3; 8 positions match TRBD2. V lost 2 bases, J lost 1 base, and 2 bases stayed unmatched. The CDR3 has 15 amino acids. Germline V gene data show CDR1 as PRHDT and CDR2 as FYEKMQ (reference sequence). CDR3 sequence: CASSLFSGGTDTQYF. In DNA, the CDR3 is TGTGCCAGCAGCTTATTTAGCGGGGGCACAGATACGCAGTATTTT.

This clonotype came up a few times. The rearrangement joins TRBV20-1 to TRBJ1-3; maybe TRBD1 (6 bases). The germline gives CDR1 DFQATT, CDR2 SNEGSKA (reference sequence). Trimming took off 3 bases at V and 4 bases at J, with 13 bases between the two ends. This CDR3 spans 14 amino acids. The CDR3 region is CSARTGPSGNTIYF. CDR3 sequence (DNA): TGCAGTGCTAGGACAGGTCCCTCCGGAAACACCATATATTTT.

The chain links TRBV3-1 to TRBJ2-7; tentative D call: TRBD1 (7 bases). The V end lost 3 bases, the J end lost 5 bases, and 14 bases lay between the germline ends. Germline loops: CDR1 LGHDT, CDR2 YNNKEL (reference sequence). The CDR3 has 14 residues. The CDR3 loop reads CASSQAGGLNEQYF. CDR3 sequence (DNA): TGTGCCAGCAGCCAGGCAGGGGGGCTCAACGAGCAGTACTTC.

The CDR3 loop reads CASTDGVGEQYV. DNA of the CDR3: TGTGCCAGCACCGACGGGGTCGGCGAGCAGTACGTC. The chain recombines TRBV6-2 or TRBV6-3 with TRBJ2-7, with D perhaps TRBD2 (5 bases). Trimming pared 7 bases from V and 6 bases from J, leaving 13 bases between. Germline loops: CDR1 MNHEY, CDR2 SVGEGT. This CDR3 spans 12 amino acids.

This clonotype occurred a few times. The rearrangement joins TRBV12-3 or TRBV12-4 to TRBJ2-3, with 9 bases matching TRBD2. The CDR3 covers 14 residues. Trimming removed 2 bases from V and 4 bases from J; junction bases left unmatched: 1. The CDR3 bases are TGTGCCAGCAGTTTACAGCGGGGGGCAGATACGCAGTATTTT. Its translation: CASSLQRGADTQYF.

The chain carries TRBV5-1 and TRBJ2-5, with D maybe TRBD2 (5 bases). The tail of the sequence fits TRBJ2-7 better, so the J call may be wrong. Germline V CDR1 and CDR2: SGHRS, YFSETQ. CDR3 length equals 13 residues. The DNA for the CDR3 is TGCGCCAGCATCCTAGCAGGTAACAACGAGCAGTACTTC. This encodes CASILAGNNEQYF.

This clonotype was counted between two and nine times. The CDR3 DNA reads as TGTGCCAGCAGCCAAGATTGGATGCGGACAGGTCCAGATACGCAGTATTTT. This encodes CASSQDWMRTGPDTQYF. V usage is TRBV14 and J usage is TRBJ2-3, with 7 bases lining up with TRBD1. CDR1 and CDR2 from the germline V gene are SGHDN and FVKESK. Trimming at V came to 0 bases and at J to 4 bases, leaving 10 bases not matched to a gene. This CDR3 has 17 residues. The variable domain in full, with the rest retrieved from reference TRBV14 and TRBJ2-3, is EAGVTQFPSHSVIEKGQTVTLRCDPISGHDNLYWYRRVMGKEIKFLLHFVKESKQDESGMPNNRFLAERTGGTYSTLKVQPAELEDSGVYFCASSQDWMRTGPDTQYFGPGTRLTVL.

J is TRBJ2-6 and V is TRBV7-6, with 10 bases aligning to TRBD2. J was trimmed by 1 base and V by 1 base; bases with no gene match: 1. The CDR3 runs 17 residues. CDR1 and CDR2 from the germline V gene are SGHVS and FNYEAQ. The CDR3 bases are TGTGCCAGCAGCTTAGGACTAGCGGGTTCTGGGGCCAACGTCCTGACTTTC. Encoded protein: CASSLGLAGSGANVLTF.